The rows below give T cell receptor beta chains drawn from one sample of a study of blood T cell repertoires in COVID-19. Clones were sequenced by immunoSEQ multiplex PCR, and TCRdb holds only the in-frame ones, with some missing. Seen here are approximately 250,000 clones, approximately 89% observed once, and the top ten hold roughly a tenth. Sequencing was performed on peripheral blood. The source is a woman in her 70s with COVID-19, enrolled during active disease. Both conserved end residues are part of each CDR3. D genes are given only for firm matches. Clone size is shown for a subset of rows, as once, few, many or a class of expanded clone.

J gene	V gene	clone size	CDR3 length	D gene	CDR3 DNA	CDR3 protein
TRBJ2-2	TRBV2	once	20	TRBD1	TGTGCCAGCAGGACCTGGAAGTTTAGGGGACAGGGGCGCGGCACCGGGGAGCTGTTTTTT	CASRTWKFRGQGRGTGELFF
TRBJ2-2	TRBV5-6	few	13	NA	TGTGCCAGCAGCTCGAGTTTTACGGGGGAGCTGTTTTTT	CASSSSFTGELFF
TRBJ1-2	TRBV24-1	NA	15	NA	TGTGCCACCAGTGATTCAGGTCCAGGAACCTATGGCTACACCTTC	CATSDSGPGTYGYTF
TRBJ2-7	TRBV14	NA	14	TRBD1	TGTGCCAGCAGCCGACAGGGGGATAGCTACGAGCAGTACTTC	CASSRQGDSYEQYF
TRBJ1-2	TRBV19	NA	11	NA	TGTGCCAGTAGGAGTCACTATGGCTACACCTTC	CASRSHYGYTF
TRBJ2-7	TRBV28	NA	14	TRBD1	TGTGCCAGCCTTCCCGGACAGGGGGTCTACGAGCAGTACTTC	CASLPGQGVYEQYF
TRBJ2-7	TRBV7-2	NA	14	NA	TGTGCCAGCAGCTTTGGCCCCAGCTCCTACGAGCAGTACTTC	CASSFGPSSYEQYF
TRBJ1-6	TRBV19	NA	12	TRBD1	TGTGCCAGCCGAACAGGGGTTTCACCCCTCCACTTT	CASRTGVSPLHF
TRBJ1-2	TRBV28	once	12	NA	TGTGCCAGCAGGGCGACAGAAGATGGCTACACCTTC	CASRATEDGYTF
TRBJ2-6	TRBV6-1	NA	15	NA	TGTGCCAGCAGTGACGTGAGCTCTGGGGCCAACGTCCTGACTTTC	CASSDVSSGANVLTF
TRBJ2-7	TRBV6-5	NA	12	NA	TGTGCCAGCAGTTACTCCCTCGGCGAGCAGTACTTC	CASSYSLGEQYF
TRBJ2-3	TRBV24-1	NA	15	NA	TGTGCCACCAGTGCCCGACGGGATAGCACAGATACGCAGTATTTT	CATSARRDSTDTQYF
TRBJ1-6	TRBV27	NA	15	NA	TGTGCCAGCTCCCGGACAGCAAGTATGCATTCACCCCTCCACTTT	CASSRTASMHSPLHF
TRBJ2-1	TRBV24-1	once	15	TRBD2	TGTGCCACCAGTGAGGCTAGCGGGAGTTACAATGAGCAGTTCTTC	CATSEASGSYNEQFF
TRBJ2-4	TRBV19	NA	16	TRBD2	TGTGCCAGTAGTAGGGAGAGACGCGGGAGTCGGGACATTCAGTACTTC	CASSRERRGSRDIQYF
TRBJ1-3	TRBV5-1	NA	14	NA	TGCGCCAGCAGCGTACAGGGCTGGGAAAACACCATATATTTT	CASSVQGWENTIYF
TRBJ2-5	TRBV7-9	once	14	TRBD2	TGTGCCAGCAGCTTAGGACTAGCCGGGGAGACCCAGTACTTC	CASSLGLAGETQYF
TRBJ2-7	TRBV6-6	NA	15	TRBD1	TGTGCCAGCAGCCGTCAGGACAGGGGGCAAGACGAGCAGTACTTC	CASSRQDRGQDEQYF
TRBJ2-7	TRBV4-1	NA	15	TRBD1	TGCGCCAGCAGCCAAGCAAAGGACAGGGTAAACGAGCAGTACTTC	CASSQAKDRVNEQYF
TRBJ2-2	TRBV6-1	NA	15	NA	TGTGCCAGCAGTGAAGGATCTTCAGGGGTCGGGGAGCTGTTTTTT	CASSEGSSGVGELFF
TRBJ1-2	TRBV5-5	NA	15	TRBD1	TGTGCCAGCAGCCCCGACCCGGGACAGTTATATGGCTACACCTTC	CASSPDPGQLYGYTF
TRBJ1-6	TRBV7-2	few	16	NA	TGTGCCAGCAGCCAGACACTGGCCCGGGAAGGGTCACCCCTCCACTTT	CASSQTLAREGSPLHF
TRBJ2-2	TRBV9	NA	18	TRBD1	TGTGCCAGCAGCCGGGACAGGGGGCGAGAGGTGAACACCGGGGAGCTGTTTTTT	CASSRDRGREVNTGELFF
TRBJ2-5	TRBV11-3	NA	16	NA	TGTGCCAGCAGCACCCGATATAAAAAGGGGCAAGAGACCCAGTACTTC	CASSTRYKKGQETQYF
TRBJ2-3	TRBV4-3	NA	17	TRBD1	TGCGCCAGCAGCCAAGTGTTGGGACAGGGGACCACAGATACGCAGTATTTT	CASSQVLGQGTTDTQYF
TRBJ2-5	TRBV28	once	17	TRBD1	TGTGCCAGCAGTTCAGTTACAGGGGGCTTGATCCAAGAGACCCAGTACTTC	CASSSVTGGLIQETQYF
TRBJ1-2	TRBV5-1	NA	13	NA	TGCGCCAGCAGCTTGGGACAGAGCTATGGCTACACCTTC	CASSLGQSYGYTF
TRBJ1-2	TRBV4-1	NA	14	TRBD1	TGCGCCAGCAGCCAATCCACAGGGGGCTATGGCTACACCTTC	CASSQSTGGYGYTF
TRBJ2-7	TRBV24-1	NA	16	TRBD2	TGTGCCACCAGTGATTCAACTAGCGTATACCCATACGAGCAGTACTTC	CATSDSTSVYPYEQYF
TRBJ1-3	TRBV4-1	NA	16	NA	TGCGCCAGCAGCCAAGATGCAGGTAGCTCTGGAAACACCATATATTTT	CASSQDAGSSGNTIYF
TRBJ1-2	TRBV12-3/TRBV12-4	NA	13	TRBD1	TGTGCCAGTGGACAGGCCACTCAGGGTGGCTACACCTTC	CASGQATQGGYTF
TRBJ2-1	TRBV10-2	NA	11	NA	TGCGCCAGCAGTGAACGAGATGAGCAGTTCTTC	CASSERDEQFF
TRBJ1-4	TRBV4-3	NA	15	TRBD1	TGCGCCAGCAGCCACGGGGACAGGGCAAATGAAAAACTGTTTTTT	CASSHGDRANEKLFF
TRBJ2-1	TRBV19	NA	21	TRBD2	TGTGCCAGTAGTGAAGGATTTTTCGGACTAGCGGGAGGGAGGTCCTACAATGAGCAGTTCTTC	CASSEGFFGLAGGRSYNEQFF
TRBJ2-7	TRBV11-2	NA	15	NA	TGTGCCAGCAGCTCACATGCGGGACCCTCCTACGAGCAGTACTTC	CASSSHAGPSYEQYF
TRBJ1-6	TRBV9	NA	15	NA	TGTGCCAGCAGCTCCACCGGGACATGGGATTCACCCCTCCACTTT	CASSSTGTWDSPLHF
TRBJ2-2	TRBV2	NA	15	TRBD1	TGTGCCAGCAGTGGGGACAGGGGTATCACCGGGGAGCTGTTTTTT	CASSGDRGITGELFF
TRBJ1-5	TRBV15	NA	18	TRBD1	TGTGCCACCAGTTCAACCCGACAGGGAGGAATTGGCAATCAGCCCCAGCATTTT	CATSSTRQGGIGNQPQHF
TRBJ1-4	TRBV28	NA	14	NA	TGTGCCAGCAAGAAAGGGGCAACTAATGAAAAACTGTTTTTT	CASKKGATNEKLFF
TRBJ1-5	TRBV11-2	NA	13	NA	TGTGCCAGCAGCTCCAGTCCCCTCGGGGCCCAGCATTTT	CASSSSPLGAQHF
TRBJ1-2	TRBV6-5	NA	13	NA	TGTGCCAGCAGTTACCGGGCAGGGGATGGCTACACCTTC	CASSYRAGDGYTF
TRBJ2-5	TRBV19	NA	14	NA	TGTGCCAGTAGCGGAGTACAGGGAGCGGAGACCCAGTACTTC	CASSGVQGAETQYF
TRBJ2-7	TRBV2	NA	14	NA	TGTGCCAGGGGAAAAGTGGGGGCGCAGAACGAGCAGTACTTC	CARGKVGAQNEQYF
TRBJ2-1	TRBV2	NA	15	TRBD2	TGTGCCAGCAGTAACGGACTAGCGGGAGGGGGGGAGCAGTTCTTC	CASSNGLAGGGEQFF
TRBJ1-6	TRBV6-6	NA	20	TRBD1	TGTGCCAGCAGTCCAACACCAGCGACAGGGGGCGCAGCCTATAATTCACCCCTCCACTTT	CASSPTPATGGAAYNSPLHF
TRBJ2-1	TRBV28	once	18	TRBD2	TGTGCCAGCAGTCAAGACGGGCTGGCAGCGGGAGGTCGTCGGGAGCAGTTCTTC	CASSQDGLAAGGRREQFF
TRBJ1-1	TRBV5-5	NA	15	NA	TGTGCCAGCAGCTCCTCGCCAGGGATGAACACTGAAGCTTTCTTT	CASSSSPGMNTEAFF
TRBJ1-4	TRBV10-3	NA	15	NA	TGTGCCATCAGTGAGTCTGGCAGGGAGGCTGAAAAACTGTTTTTT	CAISESGREAEKLFF
TRBJ1-6	TRBV25-1	NA	14	TRBD1	TGTGCCAGCAGTGAAAAGGGGGCTAATTCACCCCTCCACTTT	CASSEKGANSPLHF